These T cell receptor beta chains were read from a single sample in a study of blood T cell repertoires in COVID-19. Assay used: immunoSEQ multiplex PCR; TCRdb lists only in-frame clones, some missing. The sample holds roughly 250,000 clones, about 87% seen once. The source material was PBMCs or T cells enriched from blood (not recorded which). The source is a woman aged 25 to 39 with acute COVID-19. Each CDR3 is given with its conserved first and last residue.

V gene	J gene	CDR3 protein
TRBV7-9	TRBJ2-7	CASSSQGFDEQYF
TRBV18	TRBJ1-1	CASSPTGKEAFF
TRBV5-1	TRBJ2-7	CASSPAQGRAYEQYF
TRBV11-2	TRBJ1-6	CASSPRTEHNSPLHF
TRBV10-3	TRBJ1-4	CAISEVRGTNEKLFF
TRBV9	TRBJ1-2	CASSVEGREGYGYTF
TRBV4-1	TRBJ2-7	CASSQSGGQGYEQYF
TRBV5-6	TRBJ2-7	CASSSLIAVRRLSSYEQYF
TRBV19	TRBJ2-5	CASSTGGVQETQYF
TRBV18	TRBJ1-2	CASSPSDRGRKGYTF
TRBV5-5	TRBJ2-7	CASSLLAGPVVYEQYF
TRBV18	TRBJ1-2	CASSLDSLGYGYTF
TRBV7-9	TRBJ1-4	CASSSGRGEKLFF
TRBV7-2	TRBJ2-2	CASSLERLLGELFF
TRBV29-1	TRBJ1-1	CSVSAGQQAFF
TRBV3-1/TRBV3-2	TRBJ1-5	CASSQAPDNQPQHF
TRBV5-1	TRBJ1-1	CASSSYPRGFAEAFF
TRBV19	TRBJ1-1	CASSTRGQRDPGDTEAFF
TRBV2	TRBJ1-6	CASSAYTGESPLHF
TRBV28	TRBJ1-4	CASSLSSDRESYEKLFF
TRBV11-2	TRBJ2-7	CASSNNYEQYF
TRBV10-3	TRBJ2-1	CAISDGLAEDEQFF
TRBV9	TRBJ1-1	CASSVGPNTEAFF
TRBV5-6	TRBJ2-2	CASRVQGSGGELFF
TRBV10-1	TRBJ1-4	CASSDLSGGREKLFF
TRBV30	TRBJ2-1	CAWSGLAGGGSEQFF
TRBV6-5	TRBJ2-1	CASRPGQNSYNEQFF
TRBV3-1/TRBV3-2	TRBJ2-1	CASSREGIGEQFF
TRBV7-9	TRBJ2-1	CASSILAGGNEQFF
TRBV5-1	TRBJ1-3	CASSDQGAGNTIYF
TRBV10-3	TRBJ1-5	CAISAHSNQPQHF
TRBV7-2	TRBJ1-4	CASSLVSGEKLFF
TRBV2	TRBJ1-3	CASSDSQGSGNTIYF
TRBV14	TRBJ2-3	CASSHAGGTDTQYF
TRBV23-1	TRBJ2-3	CASSCDRGGSTDTQYF
TRBV11-2	TRBJ2-2	CASSPAARNTGELFF
TRBV6-5	TRBJ2-3	CASGAGAGDTQYF
TRBV4-1	TRBJ1-3	CASSQEGGGTTGNTIYF
TRBV10-2	TRBJ1-1	CASSKSNMNTEAFF
TRBV5-1	TRBJ2-7	CASSTRDRGLEQYF
TRBV20-1	TRBJ2-1	CSARDKRGLFF
TRBV12-5	TRBJ1-6	CASGPRSATGKGESPLHF
TRBV5-4	TRBJ2-7	CASSLVGAGARF
TRBV27	TRBJ2-7	CASTGLRGSYEQYF
TRBV21-1	TRBJ2-5	CASSRPLRERGKETQYF
TRBV5-1	TRBJ2-3	CASSLIQGAGDTQYF
TRBV4-3	TRBJ1-4	CASSQGDSVTEKLFF
TRBV4-1	TRBJ2-1	CASSPQGAPSPFF
TRBV11-2	TRBJ1-2	CASSHVQGNYGYTF
TRBV27	TRBJ1-6	CASSLSWGVGSPLHF
TRBV4-2	TRBJ2-2	CASSQVGTRGTGELFF
TRBV2	TRBJ2-1	CASNTGGRLSREQFF
TRBV6-5	TRBJ2-7	CASSYSTSGIRYEQYF
TRBV7-2	TRBJ2-1	CASSPRGERGSYNEQFF